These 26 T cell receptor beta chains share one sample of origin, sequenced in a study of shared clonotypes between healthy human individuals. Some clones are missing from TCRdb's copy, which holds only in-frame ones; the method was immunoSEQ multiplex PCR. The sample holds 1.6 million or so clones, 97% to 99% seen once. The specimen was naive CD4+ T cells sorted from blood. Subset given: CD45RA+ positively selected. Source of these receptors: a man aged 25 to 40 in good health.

The CDR3 region is CASSPRGRAHGYTF. In DNA, the CDR3 is TGTGCCAGCAGTCCCCGTGGCAGGGCCCATGGCTACACCTTC. The gene calls are TRBV28 and TRBJ1-2, with D possibly being TRBD1 (5 bases). V gave up 5 bases and J gave up 6 bases, with 16 bases separating them. Germline loops: CDR1 MDHEN, CDR2 SYDVKM. The CDR3 runs to 14 residues.

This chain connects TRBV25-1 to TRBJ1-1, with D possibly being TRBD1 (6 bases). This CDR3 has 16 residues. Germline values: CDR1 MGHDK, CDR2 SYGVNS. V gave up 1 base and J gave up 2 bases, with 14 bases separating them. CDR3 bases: TGTGCCAGCAGTGAATTTGTTGGGGGGCATAACACTGAAGCTTTCTTT. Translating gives CASSEFVGGHNTEAFF.

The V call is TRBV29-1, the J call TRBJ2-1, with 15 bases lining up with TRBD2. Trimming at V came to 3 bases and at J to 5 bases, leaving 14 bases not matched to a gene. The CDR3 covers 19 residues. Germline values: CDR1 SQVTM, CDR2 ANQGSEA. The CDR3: CSVDSLSGTSGRPNNEQFF. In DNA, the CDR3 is TGCAGCGTTGATTCTCTCTCCGGGACTAGCGGGAGGCCTAACAATGAGCAGTTCTTC.

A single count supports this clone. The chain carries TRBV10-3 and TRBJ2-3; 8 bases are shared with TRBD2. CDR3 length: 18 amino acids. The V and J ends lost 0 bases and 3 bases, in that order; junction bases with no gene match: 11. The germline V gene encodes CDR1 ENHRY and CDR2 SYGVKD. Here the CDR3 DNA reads TGTGCCATCAGTGAGTCGGGACTAGATCCCTTTTTGACAGATACGCAGTATTTT. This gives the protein CAISESGLDPFLTDTQYF.

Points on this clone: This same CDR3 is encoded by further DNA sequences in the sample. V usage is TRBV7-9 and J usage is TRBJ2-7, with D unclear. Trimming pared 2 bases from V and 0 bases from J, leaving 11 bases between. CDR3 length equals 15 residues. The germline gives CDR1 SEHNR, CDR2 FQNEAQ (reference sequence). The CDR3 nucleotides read TGTGCCAGCAGCTTACTGACTGGGTTCTCCTACGAGCAGTACTTC. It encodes CASSLLTGFSYEQYF. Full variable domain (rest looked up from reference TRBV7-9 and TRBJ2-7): DTGVSQNPRHKITKRGQNVTFRCDPISEHNRLYWYRQTLGQGPEFLTYFQNEAQLEKSRLLSDRFSAERPKGSFSTLEIQRTEQGDSAMYLCASSLLTGFSYEQYFGPGTRLTVT.

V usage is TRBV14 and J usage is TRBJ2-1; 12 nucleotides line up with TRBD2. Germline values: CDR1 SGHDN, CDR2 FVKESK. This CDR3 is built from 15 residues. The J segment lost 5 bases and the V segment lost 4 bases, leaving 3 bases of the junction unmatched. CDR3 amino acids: CASSRRLAGDNEQFF. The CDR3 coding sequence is TGTGCCAGCAGCCGCCGACTAGCGGGAGACAATGAGCAGTTCTTC.

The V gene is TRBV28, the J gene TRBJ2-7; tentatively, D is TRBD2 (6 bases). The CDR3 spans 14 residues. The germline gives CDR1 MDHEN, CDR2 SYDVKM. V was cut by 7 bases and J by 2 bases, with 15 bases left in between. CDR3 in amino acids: CASTPVAGTYEQYF. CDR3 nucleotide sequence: TGTGCCAGCACCCCTGTTGCGGGGACCTACGAGCAGTACTTC. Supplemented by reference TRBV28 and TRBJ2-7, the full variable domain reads DVKVTQSSRYLVKRTGEKVFLECVQDMDHENMFWYRQDPGLGLRLIYFSYDVKMKEKGDIPEGYSVSREKKERFSLILESASTNQTSMYLCASTPVAGTYEQYFGPGTRLTVT.

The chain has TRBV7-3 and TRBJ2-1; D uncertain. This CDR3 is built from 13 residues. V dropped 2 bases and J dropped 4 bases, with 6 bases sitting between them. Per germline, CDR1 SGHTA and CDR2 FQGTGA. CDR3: CASSLPPYNEQFF. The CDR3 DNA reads TGTGCCAGCAGCTTACCCCCATACAATGAGCAGTTCTTC. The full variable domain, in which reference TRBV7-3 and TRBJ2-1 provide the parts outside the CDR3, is GAGVSQTPSNKVTEKGKYVELRCDPISGHTALYWYRQSLGQGPEFLIYFQGTGAADDSGLPNDRFFAVRPEGSVSTLKIQRTERGDSAVYLCASSLPPYNEQFFGPGTRLTVL.

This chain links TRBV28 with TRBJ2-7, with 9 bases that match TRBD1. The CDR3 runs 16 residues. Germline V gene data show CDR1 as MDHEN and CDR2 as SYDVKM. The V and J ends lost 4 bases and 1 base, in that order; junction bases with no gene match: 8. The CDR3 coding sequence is TGTGCCAGCAGTTCCAACAGGGGGCGAGGTTCCTACGAGCAGTACTTC. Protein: CASSSNRGRGSYEQYF.

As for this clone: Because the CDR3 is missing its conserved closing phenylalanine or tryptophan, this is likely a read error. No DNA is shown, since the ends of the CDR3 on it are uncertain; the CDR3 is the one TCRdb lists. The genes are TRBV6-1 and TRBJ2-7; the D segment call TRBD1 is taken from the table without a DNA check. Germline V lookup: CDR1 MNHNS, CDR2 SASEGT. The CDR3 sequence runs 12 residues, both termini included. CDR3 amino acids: CASSELGTGGYI.

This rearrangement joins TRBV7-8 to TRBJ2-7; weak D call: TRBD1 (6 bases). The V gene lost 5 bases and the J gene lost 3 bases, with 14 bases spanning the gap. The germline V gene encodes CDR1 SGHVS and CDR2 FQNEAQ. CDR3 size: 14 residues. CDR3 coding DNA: TGTGCCAGCAGCCCGACGGGGACAATCTACGAGCAGTACTTC. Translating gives CASSPTGTIYEQYF.

This CDR3 reads CASRALGSGTEYF. The CDR3 DNA follows: TGTGCCAGTAGGGCCTTGGGTAGCGGGACGGAGTACTTC. V is TRBV19 and J is TRBJ2-7, with 8 bases aligning to TRBD2. The germline gives CDR1 LNHDA, CDR2 SQIVND (reference sequence). The CDR3 covers 13 residues. The V segment lost 6 bases and the J segment 11 bases; nucleotides outside the gene matches: 12. Based on the CDR3 plus reference TRBV19 and TRBJ2-7, the full variable domain is DGGITQSPKYLFRKEGQNVTLSCEQNLNHDAMYWYRQDPGQGLRLIYYSQIVNDFQKGDIAEGYSVSREKKESFPLTVTSAQKNPTAFYLCASRALGSGTEYFGPGTRLTVT.

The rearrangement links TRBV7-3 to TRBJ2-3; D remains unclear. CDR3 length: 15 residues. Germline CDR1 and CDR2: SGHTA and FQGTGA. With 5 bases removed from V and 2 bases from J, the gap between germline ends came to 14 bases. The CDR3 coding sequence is TGTGCCAGCAGCCCACTGGGTGCCCTCACAGATACGCAGTATTTT. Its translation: CASSPLGALTDTQYF.

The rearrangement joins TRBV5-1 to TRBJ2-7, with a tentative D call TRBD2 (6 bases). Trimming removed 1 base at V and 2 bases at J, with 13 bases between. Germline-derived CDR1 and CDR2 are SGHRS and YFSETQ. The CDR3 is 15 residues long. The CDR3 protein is CASSLSREMAYEQYF. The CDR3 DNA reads TGCGCCAGCAGCTTGTCCCGGGAGATGGCCTACGAGCAGTACTTC.

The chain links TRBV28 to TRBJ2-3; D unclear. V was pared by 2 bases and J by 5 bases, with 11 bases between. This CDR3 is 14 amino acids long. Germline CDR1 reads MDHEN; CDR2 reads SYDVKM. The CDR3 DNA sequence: TGTGCCAGCAGTTTAGTGACCCTCGGAGATACGCAGTATTTT. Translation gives CASSLVTLGDTQYF.

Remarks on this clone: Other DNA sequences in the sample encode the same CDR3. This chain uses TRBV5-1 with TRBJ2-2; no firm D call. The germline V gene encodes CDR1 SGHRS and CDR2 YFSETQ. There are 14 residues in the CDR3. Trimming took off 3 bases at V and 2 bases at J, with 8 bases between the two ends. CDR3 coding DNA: TGCGCCAGCAGCTCGGACCCCAACACCGGGGAGCTGTTTTTT. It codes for CASSSDPNTGELFF.

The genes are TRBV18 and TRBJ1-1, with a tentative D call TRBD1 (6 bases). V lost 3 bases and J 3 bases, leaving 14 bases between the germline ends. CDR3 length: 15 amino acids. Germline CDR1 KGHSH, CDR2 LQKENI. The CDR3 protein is CASSPLQGADTEAFF. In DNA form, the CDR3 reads TGTGCCAGCTCACCTCTACAGGGTGCAGACACTGAAGCTTTCTTT.

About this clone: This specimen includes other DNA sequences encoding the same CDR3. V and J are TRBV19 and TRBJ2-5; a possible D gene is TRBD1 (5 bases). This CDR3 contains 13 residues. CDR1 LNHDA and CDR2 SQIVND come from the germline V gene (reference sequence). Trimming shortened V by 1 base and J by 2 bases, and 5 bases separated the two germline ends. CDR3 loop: CASSIGQQETQYF. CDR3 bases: TGTGCCAGTAGTATAGGACAGCAAGAGACCCAGTACTTC.

DNA for the CDR3: TGTGCCAGCAGCTTGAGGGGGGCGTTAGGCACTGAAGCTTTCTTT. Its translation is CASSLRGALGTEAFF. This chain links TRBV5-5 with TRBJ1-1; possible D gene TRBD1, 6 bases. The CDR3 length is 15 residues. V shed 1 base and J shed 4 bases, with 14 bases lying between them. Germline loops: CDR1 SGHKS, CDR2 YYEKEE (reference sequence).

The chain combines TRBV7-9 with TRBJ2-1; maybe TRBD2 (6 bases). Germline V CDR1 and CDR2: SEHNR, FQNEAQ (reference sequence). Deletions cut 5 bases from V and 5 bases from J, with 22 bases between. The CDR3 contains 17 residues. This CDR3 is CASSPRIAVTPNNEQFF. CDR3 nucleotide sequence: TGTGCCAGCAGCCCCCGGATAGCGGTAACGCCCAACAATGAGCAGTTCTTC.

The CDR3 DNA sequence: TGTGCCAGCAGCTTAGTTGGGGGCCAGACTGAGCAGTTCTTC. As protein: CASSLVGGQTEQFF. This sequence joins TRBV7-2 and TRBJ2-1; perhaps TRBD1 as D (6 bases). Germline V lookup: CDR1 SGHTA, CDR2 FQGNSA. The CDR3 is 14 amino acids. The V end lost 1 base, the J end lost 9 bases, and 13 bases lay between the germline ends.

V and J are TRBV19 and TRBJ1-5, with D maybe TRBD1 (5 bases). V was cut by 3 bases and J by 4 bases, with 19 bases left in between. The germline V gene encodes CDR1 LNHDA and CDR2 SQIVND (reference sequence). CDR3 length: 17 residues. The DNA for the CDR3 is TGTGCCAGTAGTATTCTCGGGGGTGGTGCAGTTAATCAGCCCCAGCATTTT. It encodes CASSILGGGAVNQPQHF.

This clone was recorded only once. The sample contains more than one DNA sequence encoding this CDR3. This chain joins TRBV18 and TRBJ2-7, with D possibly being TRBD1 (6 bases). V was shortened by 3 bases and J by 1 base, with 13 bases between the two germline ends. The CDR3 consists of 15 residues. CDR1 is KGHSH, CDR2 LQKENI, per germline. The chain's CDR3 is CASSPRQGSSYEQYF. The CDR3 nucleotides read TGTGCCAGCTCACCGCGGCAGGGGAGTTCCTACGAGCAGTACTTC. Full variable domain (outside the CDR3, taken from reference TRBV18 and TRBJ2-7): NAGVMQNPRHLVRRRGQEARLRCSPMKGHSHVYWYRQLPEEGLKFMVYLQKENIIDESGMPKERFSAEFPKEGPSILRIQQVVRGDSAAYFCASSPRQGSSYEQYFGPGTRLTVT.

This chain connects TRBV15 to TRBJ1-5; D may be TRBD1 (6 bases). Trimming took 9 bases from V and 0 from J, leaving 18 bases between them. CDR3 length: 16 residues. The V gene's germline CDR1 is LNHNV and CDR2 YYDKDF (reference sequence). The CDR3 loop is CATTDQGQDSNQPQHF. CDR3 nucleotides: TGTGCCACTACAGACCAGGGGCAGGATAGCAATCAGCCCCAGCATTTT. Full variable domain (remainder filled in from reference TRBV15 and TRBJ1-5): DAMVIQNPRYQVTQFGKPVTLSCSQTLNHNVMYWYQQKSSQAPKLLFHYYDKDFNNEADTPDNFQSRRPNTSFCFLDIRSPGLGDTAMYLCATTDQGQDSNQPQHFGDGTRLSIL.

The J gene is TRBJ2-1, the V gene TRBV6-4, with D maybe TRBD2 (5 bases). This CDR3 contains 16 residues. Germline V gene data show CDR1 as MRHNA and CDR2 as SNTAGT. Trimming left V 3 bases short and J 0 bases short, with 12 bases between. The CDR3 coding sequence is TGTGCCAGCAGTGATAGGGTGGGGAGCTCCTACAATGAGCAGTTCTTC. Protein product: CASSDRVGSSYNEQFF.

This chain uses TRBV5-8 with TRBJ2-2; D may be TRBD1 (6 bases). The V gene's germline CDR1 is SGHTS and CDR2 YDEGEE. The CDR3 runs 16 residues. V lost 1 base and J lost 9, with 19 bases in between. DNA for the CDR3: TGTGCCAGCAGCTTGTTCAAGGACAGCTCAAATAGGGAGCTGTTTTTT. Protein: CASSLFKDSSNRELFF.